One sample yielded the 27 T cell receptor beta chains listed below, sequenced in a study of cytomegalovirus exposure and HLA in healthy donors. The PCR made use of 60 Vbeta and 13 Jbeta primers. Only in-frame clones appear in the TCRdb table, and some are missing; sequencing was by immunoSEQ multiplex PCR. The sample lists 190,000 or so clones, roughly four fifths occurring once. The specimen was PBMCs. These receptors came from a man aged 45 to 65 in good health and CMV-seronegative.

The CDR3 DNA reads TGCAGCGGTGGGACTAGCGGGTCTTCCACCGGGGAGCTGTTTTTT. It is translated as CSGGTSGSSTGELFF. This chain links TRBV29-1 with TRBJ2-2; 12 bases are a match to TRBD2. Germline V gene data show CDR1 as SQVTM and CDR2 as ANQGSEA. The CDR3 is 15 residues long. The V gene end was trimmed by 7 bases and the J gene end by 4 bases; junction bases not matched to a gene: 7.

The chain is built from TRBV6-1 and TRBJ2-5, with a weak D call TRBD2 (6 bases). V lost 3 bases, J lost 5 bases, and 13 bases lay in between. Germline assignment: CDR1 MNHNS and CDR2 SASEGT. The CDR3 extends over 14 amino acids. CDR3 coding DNA: TGTGCCAGCAGTGATCGGGGGAGTGGGGAGACCCAGTACTTC. Its protein is CASSDRGSGETQYF.

The genes are TRBV23-1 and TRBJ1-2; TRBD1 matches at 7 bases. TRBV23-1 is an ORF for which the function is uncertain. CDR3 length equals 15 residues. V lost 8 bases, J lost 2 bases, and 11 bases stayed unmatched. The DNA of the CDR3 is TGCGCCAGCGGACCGACAGGGCCATCAAACTATGGCTACACCTTC. Translation: CASGPTGPSNYGYTF.

V is TRBV9 and J is TRBJ2-5; possible D gene TRBD2, 5 bases. Germline V CDR1 and CDR2: SGDLS, YYNGEE. Trimming took off 0 bases at V and 2 bases at J, with 11 bases between the two ends. The CDR3 is 15 residues long. CDR3 nucleotides: TGTGCCAGCAGCGTAGCCGGACTGATACAAGAGACCCAGTACTTC. It yields the protein CASSVAGLIQETQYF.

This clone appeared a single time. The chain uses TRBV15 and TRBJ2-1; 12 nucleotides align to TRBD2. Germline CDR1 reads LNHNV; CDR2 reads YYDKDF (reference sequence). This CDR3 is 16 amino acids long. V gave up 3 bases and J gave up 3 bases; unmatched junction bases: 3. In DNA, the CDR3 is TGTGCCACCAGCAGTGGGACTAGCGGGCACTACAATGAGCAGTTCTTC. It encodes CATSSGTSGHYNEQFF.

The chain couples TRBV5-1 to TRBJ2-5, with 13 positions matching TRBD2. CDR1 SGHRS and CDR2 YFSETQ come from the germline V gene. J gave up 3 bases and V 4 bases, and 3 bases lay outside the gene matches. The CDR3 contains 15 residues. The CDR3 loop reads CASSPGLAGKETQYF. The CDR3 DNA follows: TGCGCCAGCAGCCCGGGACTAGCGGGAAAAGAGACCCAGTACTTC.

This clone has only one observation. The chain uses TRBV19 and TRBJ2-7, with 13 positions matching TRBD2. The germline gives CDR1 LNHDA, CDR2 SQIVND (reference sequence). CDR3 length: 15 amino acids. V was pared by 4 bases and J by 3 bases, with 3 bases of the junction left unmatched. Written as DNA, the CDR3 is TGTGCCAGTAGTAAAGGGACTAGCGGGAACTACGAGCAGTACTTC. Residues: CASSKGTSGNYEQYF.

The V gene is TRBV9, the J gene TRBJ2-7; possible D gene TRBD2, 7 bases. Trimming left V 0 bases short and J 5 bases short, with 15 bases between. CDR3 length: 15 amino acids. From germline, CDR1 is SGDLS and CDR2 YYNGEE. CDR3 DNA: TGTGCCAGCAGCGTAGGAAAGGGGGGGTGGGACGAGCAGTACTTC. Encoded protein: CASSVGKGGWDEQYF.

The chain combines TRBV6-5 with TRBJ1-3; 9 bases agree with TRBD1. The J segment lost 4 bases and the V segment lost 6 bases, leaving 4 bases of the junction unmatched. The length of the CDR3 is 14 residues. CDR1 MNHEY and CDR2 SVGAGI come from the germline V gene. As DNA, the CDR3 is TGTGCCAGCAGGCCGGACAGGGGAGGAAACACCATATATTTT. Amino acid sequence: CASRPDRGGNTIYF.

This chain links TRBV30 with TRBJ2-1; TRBD2 matches at 12 bases. V lost 2 bases and J lost 12; bases outside the gene matches: 11. The CDR3 contains 15 residues. From germline, CDR1 is GTSNPN and CDR2 SVGIG (reference sequence). CDR3 region: CAWSRGLAGPQGQFF. The CDR3 DNA reads TGTGCCTGGAGTAGGGGACTAGCGGGTCCTCAGGGGCAGTTCTTC.

This clone showed up just a few times. The CDR3 nucleotides read TGTGCCAGCACCGAGAGAGGCAGGGGGGACAAAAATGAGCAGTTCTTC. Translating gives CASTERGRGDKNEQFF. The chain uses TRBV7-9 and TRBJ2-1; D possibly corresponds to TRBD1 (7 bases). In germline, CDR1 is SEHNR, CDR2 FQNEAQ (reference sequence). The V end was cut by 7 bases, the J end by 7 bases, with 23 bases between. The CDR3 has 16 amino acids.

The chain has TRBV7-9 and TRBJ2-7; D remains ambiguous. With 7 bases removed from V and 4 bases from J, the gap between germline ends came to 8 bases. CDR3 length: 11 residues. Germline assignment: CDR1 SEHNR and CDR2 FQNEAQ (reference sequence). This CDR3 is CASTEIYEQYF. CDR3 in DNA: TGTGCCAGCACCGAGATTTACGAGCAGTACTTC.

The genes are TRBV30 and TRBJ2-1, with 7 bases fitting TRBD1. Trimming took 4 bases from V and 3 from J; bases not matched to a gene: 9. The CDR3 runs 15 residues. Germline assignment: CDR1 GTSNPN and CDR2 SVGIG (reference sequence). The CDR3 nucleotides read TGTGCCTGGAAAGGGGGCAACGGGATCTACAATGAGCAGTTCTTC. Translated: CAWKGGNGIYNEQFF.

This sequence joins TRBV7-9 and TRBJ1-4; 9 bases fit TRBD1. Germline lookup yields CDR1 SEHNR and CDR2 FQNEAQ (reference sequence). V lost 1 base and J lost 10; bases outside the gene matches: 10. The CDR3 sequence is 16 residues long. The DNA for the CDR3 is TGTGCCAGCAGCTTAGATCTGGGACAGGGAAGGGTAAAACTGTTTTTT. Translated, it gives CASSLDLGQGRVKLFF.

This chain uses TRBV2 with TRBJ1-2; a weak D match, TRBD1 (5 bases). Trimming took 6 bases from V and 8 from J, leaving 19 bases between them. Germline V CDR1 and CDR2: SNHLY, FYNNEI. The CDR3 totals 14 residues. CDR3 coding DNA: TGTGCCAGCAGAACTCAGGGATTTACGGACGGCTACACCTTC. The encoded protein is CASRTQGFTDGYTF.

This clone was observed a handful of times. V usage is TRBV15 and J usage is TRBJ1-1; tentative D call: TRBD1 (5 bases). V was cut by 0 bases and J by 5 bases, with 10 bases left in between. Germline V gene lookup returns CDR1 LNHNV and CDR2 YYDKDF (reference sequence). The CDR3 runs to 14 residues. CDR3 DNA: TGTGCCACCAGCAGAGACGACAGTAGGACTGAAGCTTTCTTT. It specifies CATSRDDSRTEAFF.

The chain links TRBV21-1 to TRBJ2-1; no DNA check was done on the table's D call, TRBD1. TRBV21-1 has pseudogene status. The CDR3 contains 19 residues. CDR3 coding DNA: TGTGCCAGCAGCGGAATAGTGACAGGGCTCCCGGCGGTGTGCAATGAGCAGTTCTTC. It specifies CASSGIVTGLPAVCNEQFF.

The V call is TRBV6-6, the J call TRBJ2-7, with 7 bases matching TRBD2. V dropped 8 bases and J dropped 4; count of bases not matched to a gene: 14. Germline V gives CDR1 MNHNY, CDR2 SVGAGI (reference sequence). There are 15 residues in the CDR3. The CDR3 region is CASYPRGVGGYEQYF. The CDR3 nucleotides read TGTGCCAGCTACCCCCGGGGGGTGGGTGGGTACGAGCAGTACTTC.

The chain couples TRBV7-3 to TRBJ2-2; 10 nucleotides line up with TRBD1. CDR1 is SGHTA, CDR2 FQGTGA, per germline. V lost 5 bases, J lost 1 base, and 7 bases stayed unmatched. The CDR3 has 17 amino acids. The CDR3 DNA reads as TGTGCCAGCAGCATGACAGGGGGCGTGAGGAACACCGGGGAGCTGTTTTTT. Translation gives CASSMTGGVRNTGELFF.

The chain links TRBV5-1 to TRBJ2-7; the D gene is possibly TRBD1 (6 bases). V was pared by 4 bases and J by 6 bases, with 17 bases between. The germline gives CDR1 SGHRS, CDR2 YFSETQ. The CDR3 is 14 residues long. The CDR3 sequence is CASSLTTGHGEQYF. The CDR3 DNA reads as TGCGCCAGCAGCCTCACGACAGGACATGGCGAGCAGTACTTC.

The V call is TRBV4-1, the J call TRBJ2-3; 8 bases are shared with TRBD1. CDR1 and CDR2 (germline): MGHRA, YSYEKL. V was clipped by 2 bases and J by 5 bases; unmatched bases: 9. The CDR3 extends over 16 amino acids. The CDR3 coding sequence is TGCGCCAGCAGCCAAACACCGGGACAGGTTATAGATACGCAGTATTTT. Its protein is CASSQTPGQVIDTQYF.

The chain combines TRBV18 with TRBJ1-5, with D possibly TRBD1 on 6 matching bases. Trimming took 5 bases from V and 6 from J, leaving 14 bases between them. Germline assignment: CDR1 KGHSH and CDR2 LQKENI. There are 14 residues in the CDR3. The CDR3 loop reads CASSGYRAGQPQHF. CDR3 nucleotides: TGTGCCAGCTCAGGCTACAGGGCCGGTCAGCCCCAGCATTTT.

The V and J genes are TRBV29-1 and TRBJ2-3; a weak D match, TRBD2 (7 bases). The CDR3 covers 14 residues. Trimming stripped 3 bases from V and 2 bases from J, with 12 bases between. The germline gives CDR1 SQVTM, CDR2 ANQGSEA. The CDR3 sequence: CSVDGGAATDTQYF. CDR3 bases: TGCAGCGTTGATGGGGGGGCCGCCACAGATACGCAGTATTTT.

This clone was seen a single time. The chain uses TRBV6-5 and TRBJ1-5; the match to TRBD1 covers 9 bases. The V and J ends lost 0 bases and 7 bases, in that order; junction bases with no gene match: 7. This CDR3 region has 16 residues. The germline CDR1 and CDR2 sequences are MNHEY and SVGAGI. CDR3 in amino acids: CASSYSRTGAHQPQHF. CDR3 sequence (DNA): TGTGCCAGCAGTTACTCGCGGACAGGGGCCCACCAGCCCCAGCATTTT.

This clone was recorded once. This chain connects TRBV6-1 to TRBJ2-3; D might be TRBD2 (5 bases). The CDR3 runs to 19 residues. The V gene's germline CDR1 is MNHNS and CDR2 SASEGT. V lost 2 bases and J lost 0, with 21 bases in between. The CDR3 DNA sequence: TGTGCCAGCAGTGAATATCCGCGGACTGTGGCAACTAGCACAGATACGCAGTATTTT. Its protein product is CASSEYPRTVATSTDTQYF.

The chain has TRBV21-1 and TRBJ1-4; the table's D call of TRBD1 was not tested on the DNA. TRBV21-1 is recorded as a pseudogene. The CDR3 runs 17 residues. As DNA, the CDR3 is TGTGCCAGCAGCAAAGAGGGGGTTGGGGCCCCTAATGAAAAACTGTTTTTT. Its translation is CASSKEGVGAPNEKLFF.

This chain uses TRBV6-5 with TRBJ2-7, with 8 positions matching TRBD1. Germline assignment: CDR1 MNHEY and CDR2 SVGAGI. The CDR3 length is 14 residues. Germline trimming cut 7 bases from V and 5 bases from J; bases unmatched to any gene: 10. CDR3 in DNA: TGTGCCAGCACTTTACGGACAGGGAACCACGAGCAGTACTTC. It yields the protein CASTLRTGNHEQYF.